This T cell receptor (beta chain) was sequenced for a study of blood T cell repertoires in COVID-19. About the research overall: Researchers got acute and convalescent COVID-19 samples from the United States, Italy and Spain. Sources were T cells, B-cell-depleted T cells, or PBMCs; the material itself was cDNA or gDNA.

The CDR3 totals 12 residues. The ends were cut back, 2 bases at V and 11 bases at J, with 13 bases in the middle. Germline V gene sequence: CDR1 GTSNPN, CDR2 SVGIG (reference sequence). Authors' analysis steps: Amplification from reference gene primers served as the basis for estimated nucleated cell counts. The protocol was immunoSEQ multiplex PCR, while the TCRdb copy is restricted to in-frame clones and leaves out a portion. V, J and clone size are taken as reported in that table, and D and trimming were inferred from the DNA itself. Here the sample spans 150,000 to 200,000 clones, over 85% being singletons.

This TCR was sampled from a woman aged 45 to 65 with acute or convalescent COVID-19. Material: peripheral blood. The chain links TRBV30 to TRBJ2-1; the D is unclear. DNA for the CDR3: TGTGCCTGGAGTTATTTGGCGGCAAAGCAGTTCTTC. This codes for CAWSYLAAKQFF.